A single sample gave rise to the 2 T cell receptor beta chains below, sequenced in a study of blood T cell repertoires in COVID-19. Data came from immunoSEQ multiplex PCR; TCRdb stores just in-frame clones and leaves some out. The data contain hundreds of thousands of clones, roughly 85% of them singletons. Sequences were obtained from PBMCs or T cells enriched from blood (not recorded which). These TCRs come from a woman aged 45-65 years with acute COVID-19.

The chain carries TRBV3-1 (or the pseudogene TRBV3-2) and TRBJ2-3; 12 bases map to TRBD1. The CDR3 sequence is 16 residues long. V lost 3 bases, J lost 7 bases, and 8 bases stayed unmatched. Germline CDR1 is LGHDT and CDR2 is YNNKEL (reference sequence). CDR3 loop: CASSQGQGAPSHTQYF. The CDR3 coding sequence is TGTGCCAGCAGCCAGGGACAGGGGGCGCCTTCCCATACGCAGTATTTT.

This chain joins TRBV5-1 and TRBJ2-7, with D tentatively TRBD1 (7 bases). Germline CDR1 reads SGHRS; CDR2 reads YFSETQ. The ends were cut back, 10 bases at V and 1 base at J, with 15 bases in the middle. The length of the CDR3 is 13 residues. CDR3 sequence: CACGTDGSYEQYF. CDR3 in DNA: TGCGCCTGCGGGACAGACGGTTCCTACGAGCAGTACTTC.